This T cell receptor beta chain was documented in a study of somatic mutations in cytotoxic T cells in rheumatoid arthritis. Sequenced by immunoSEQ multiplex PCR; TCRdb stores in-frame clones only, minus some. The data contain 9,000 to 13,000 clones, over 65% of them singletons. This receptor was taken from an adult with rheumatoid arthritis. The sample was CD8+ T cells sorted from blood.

CDR3 bases: TGTGCCAGCCGGTCCCGGACCAGCCAAGAGACCCAGTACTTC. It yields the protein CASRSRTSQETQYF. The genes are TRBV6-1 and TRBJ2-5; unclear D gene. Germline assignment: CDR1 MNHNS and CDR2 SASEGT. V dropped 8 bases and J dropped 1 base, with 14 bases sitting between them. The CDR3 has 14 amino acids.